What follows is one T cell receptor beta chain and its context. Its antigen is still unknown. Assay used: immunoSEQ multiplex PCR; TCRdb lists only in-frame clones, some missing. The data hold more than 100,000 clones, with 80% to 90% observed a single time. The sample comes from a study of T cell responses to AZD1222 COVID-19 vaccine. Notes on the study in general: The study reported that nearly half of spike-specific TCRs target unmutated variant regions. White British ancestry dominated among donors, who included more females, and clonal diversity was possibly underestimated. Spike-specific TCR breadth and depth both grew after two AZD1222 doses. Just a handful of people given AZD1222 tested seropositive at baseline.

V was trimmed by 6 bases and J by 7 bases, leaving 13 bases between them. Germline CDR1 MNHEY, CDR2 SVGAGI. The CDR3 loop spans 14 amino acids. The specimen comprised peripheral blood, sampled on day 0 of AZD1222 vaccination. This TCR was sampled from an adult in good health. The chain employs TRBV6-5 and TRBJ1-6, with D maybe TRBD1 (5 bases). The CDR3 bases are TGTGCCAGCAGCCGCGGGACGGGAAATTCACCCCTCCACTTT. As protein: CASSRGTGNSPLHF.